The 9 T cell receptor beta chains below were found in one sample sequenced in a study of T cell repertoires in cytomegalovirus infection. Via MiXCR, TCRdb re-called the reads, giving one row per CDR3 protein. The top ten clones hold 6.5% to 10% of a sample with nearly 650,000 distinct CDR3 sequences, roughly 26% of them seen once. What was sequenced was CD8+ T cells from PBMCs. The receptors stem from a human donor in good health (CMV status not recorded). Some clones in this sample may be carry-over from other donors' samples.

The rearrangement joins TRBV5-5 to TRBJ1-1; D is unclear. Germline-derived CDR1 and CDR2 are SGHKS and YYEKEE (reference sequence). The CDR3 sequence is 18 residues long. Between the trimmed V and J ends, which lost 1 base and 0 bases, there was a span of 19 bases. In DNA, the CDR3 is TGTGCCAGCAGCTTGCAGTTTTTCGGCCAGGCGATGAACACTGAAGCTTTCTTT. This sequence encodes CASSLQFFGQAMNTEAFF.

This clonotype was observed many times. This chain links TRBV7-2 with TRBJ1-5; weak D call: TRBD1 (5 bases). V was pared by 5 bases and J by 0 bases, with 20 bases between. The CDR3 loop spans 18 amino acids. CDR1 and CDR2 from the germline V gene are SGHTA and FQGNSA. The CDR3 loop reads CASSPDSPLVYSNQPQHF. CDR3 in DNA: TGTGCCAGCAGCCCAGACAGTCCGCTAGTATATAGCAATCAGCCCCAGCATTTT. Complete variable domain (other parts from reference TRBV7-2 and TRBJ1-5): GAGVSQSPSNKVTEKGKDVELRCDPISGHTALYWYRQSLGQGLEFLIYFQGNSAPDKSGLPSDRFSAERTGGSVSTLTIQRTQQEDSAVYLCASSPDSPLVYSNQPQHFGDGTRLSIL.

The chain links TRBV28 to TRBJ2-1; a possible D gene is TRBD2 (5 bases). CDR1 and CDR2 from the germline V gene are MDHEN and SYDVKM. This CDR3 is 12 amino acids long. The V and J ends lost 7 bases and 7 bases respectively, with 11 bases between them. The CDR3 loop reads CASNLGENEQFF. The CDR3 nucleotides read TGTGCCAGCAACCTGGGAGAGAATGAGCAGTTCTTC.

The V and J genes are TRBV12-5 and TRBJ1-1; D not resolved. Germline V gives CDR1 LGHNT, CDR2 FRNRAP. This CDR3 is 13 amino acids long. Trimming shortened V by 2 bases and J by 10 bases, and 14 bases separated the two germline ends. This chain's CDR3 is CASGLSLGAGAFF. The CDR3, as DNA: TGTGCTAGTGGTTTGAGCCTGGGAGCCGGAGCTTTCTTT.

This clonotype was detected only a few times. This chain connects TRBV28 to TRBJ2-1; perhaps TRBD1 as D (6 bases). V was shortened by 5 bases and J by 2 bases, with 22 bases between the two germline ends. CDR1 and CDR2 from the germline V gene are MDHEN and SYDVKM. The CDR3 runs 18 residues. The CDR3 reads CASSTNSPRGEAYNEQFF. The CDR3 coding sequence is TGTGCCAGCAGTACCAATTCCCCCAGGGGCGAAGCCTACAATGAGCAGTTCTTC.

V and J are TRBV29-1 and TRBJ1-2; D gene ambiguous. Trimming pared 4 bases from V and 4 bases from J, leaving 4 bases between. The germline V gene encodes CDR1 SQVTM and CDR2 ANQGSEA. This CDR3 region has 10 residues. CDR3 loop: CSVAGYGYTF. The DNA of the CDR3 is TGCAGCGTTGCAGGCTATGGCTACACCTTC. Together with reference TRBV29-1 and TRBJ1-2, the CDR3 gives the full variable domain: SAVISQKPSRDICQRGTSLTIQCQVDSQVTMMFWYRQQPGQSLTLIATANQGSEATYESGFVIDKFPISRPNLTFSTLTVSNMSPEDSSIYLCSVAGYGYTFGSGTRLTVV.

This clonotype has only a few counts. V usage is TRBV28 and J usage is TRBJ1-5; weak D call: TRBD1 (5 bases). This CDR3 is 15 amino acids long. The V end was cut by 3 bases, the J end by 0 bases, with 9 bases between. CDR1 is MDHEN and CDR2 is SYDVKM in the germline V gene. CDR3 sequence: CASSLKRGSNQPQHF. The CDR3 nucleotides read TGTGCCAGCAGTTTGAAGAGGGGTAGCAATCAGCCCCAGCATTTT.

This clonotype was counted only a few times. This chain connects TRBV6-2 or TRBV6-3 to TRBJ2-7; the D gene is possibly TRBD1 (6 bases). The V end lost 0 bases, the J end lost 3 bases, and 12 bases lay between the germline ends. The CDR3 loop spans 15 amino acids. CDR1 and CDR2 from the germline V gene are MNHEY and SVGEGT. Here the CDR3 reads CASSYSSGAIYEQYV. The CDR3 region has the DNA TGTGCCAGCAGTTACTCGTCAGGGGCGATCTACGAGCAGTACGTC.

This clonotype was detected only once. This chain links TRBV28 with TRBJ2-5; 15 bases map to TRBD2. The germline gives CDR1 MDHEN, CDR2 SYDVKM. V was clipped by 5 bases and J by 0 bases; unmatched bases: 4. The CDR3 is 17 residues long. CDR3 in amino acids: CASSPGTSGGYQETQYF. For the CDR3, the DNA is TGTGCCAGCAGTCCGGGGACTAGCGGGGGGTACCAAGAGACCCAGTACTTC.